Below, 32 T cell receptor beta chains from the same sample are listed, as sequenced in a study of post-analysis software for immune sequencing data. The study, taken as a whole, reports: Patients had higher frequencies than controls of about 5 TRBV segments, including TRBV5-6, TRBV5-1 and TRBV20-1.

Built from TCR beta cDNA, the libraries had unique molecular identifiers in them. TCRdb analysed the PCR reads with MiXCR anew, one entry per CDR3 protein. The sample carries hundreds of thousands of distinct CDR3 sequences, approximately 59% recorded once. Their antigens are not known. The sample was blood. These receptors all stem from a girl aged 2-9 years with multiple sclerosis.

The chain joins TRBV7-2 to TRBJ2-3; TRBD1 is a possible D gene (6 bases). The CDR3 is made up of 16 amino acids. V lost 2 bases, J lost 4 bases, and 16 bases lay in between. The germline gives CDR1 SGHTA, CDR2 FQGNSA. The CDR3 region is CASSLPLVSGADTQYF. CDR3 sequence (DNA): TGTGCCAGCAGCTTACCCCTCGTATCAGGGGCAGATACGCAGTATTTT.

The V call is TRBV5-1, the J call TRBJ2-7; 7 bases are a match to TRBD2. J gave up 3 bases and V 0 bases, and 3 bases lay outside the gene matches. Germline CDR1 SGHRS, CDR2 YFSETQ. CDR3 size: 14 residues. The CDR3 DNA is TGCGCCAGCAGCTTGGATTCTAGCGGCTACGAGCAGTACTTC. Residues: CASSLDSSGYEQYF.

The gene calls are TRBV6-6 and TRBJ2-1, with 7 nucleotides matching TRBD2. The CDR3 runs to 14 residues. The germline V gene has CDR1 MNHNY and CDR2 SVGAGI (reference sequence). V trimming: 6 bases; J trimming: 5 bases; junction bases outside the gene matches: 7. The CDR3 region has the DNA TGTGCCAGCAGGGGGGGGATGCCAAACAATGAGCAGTTCTTC. It codes for CASRGGMPNNEQFF.

This clonotype was seen more than once but under ten times. This chain connects TRBV20-1 to TRBJ2-7, with 7 nucleotides matching TRBD1. CDR3 length: 16 residues. V shed 6 bases and J 0 bases; nucleotides not matched to a gene: 14. The germline V gene has CDR1 DFQATT and CDR2 SNEGSKA (reference sequence). The CDR3 spells CSASRTGHPPSYEQYF. CDR3 bases: TGCAGTGCCTCCCGGACAGGCCACCCCCCCTCCTACGAGCAGTACTTC.

Details on this clonotype: Its ends do not fully match the called genes, so a read error is possible. The V gene is TRBV7-9, the J gene TRBJ2-5; 9 nucleotides match TRBD2. Germline V CDR1 and CDR2: SEHNR, FQNEAQ (reference sequence). The CDR3 has 16 residues. The CDR3 protein is CAGSGGSGGGGETQYF. The CDR3 region has the DNA TGTGCCGGCAGCGGGGGTAGCGGGGGAGGAGGAGAGACCCAGTACTTC.

The rearrangement uses TRBV20-1 and TRBJ1-6, with 10 bases lining up with TRBD1. CDR1 DFQATT and CDR2 SNEGSKA come from the germline V gene (reference sequence). V was pared by 0 bases and J by 10 bases, with 12 bases of the junction left unmatched. The CDR3 length is 17 residues. The chain's CDR3 is CSARDQRQGAGGSPLHF. CDR3 in DNA: TGCAGTGCTAGAGATCAGAGACAGGGGGCTGGGGGGTCACCCCTCCACTTT.

This clonotype was recorded only once. The V gene is TRBV4-2, the J gene TRBJ1-4; the D is unclear. The CDR3 sequence is 15 residues long. Trimming stripped 4 bases from V and 8 bases from J, with 17 bases between. CDR1 and CDR2 (germline): LGHNA, YNFKEQ. The CDR3 region is CASSPFPHPGEKLFF. For the CDR3, the DNA is TGTGCCAGCAGCCCGTTCCCCCATCCCGGGGAAAAACTGTTTTTT.

The rearrangement joins TRBV7-9 to TRBJ2-5; 10 bases are shared with TRBD2. Germline V gene data show CDR1 as SEHNR and CDR2 as FQNEAQ (reference sequence). The CDR3 loop spans 16 amino acids. Trimming removed 5 bases from V and 1 base from J; junction bases left unmatched: 7. The CDR3 loop is CASSPGLADFQETQYF. CDR3 sequence (DNA): TGTGCCAGCAGCCCCGGACTAGCGGATTTCCAAGAGACCCAGTACTTC. Filled out from reference TRBV7-9 and TRBJ2-5, the complete variable domain reads DTGVSQNPRHKITKRGQNVTFRCDPISEHNRLYWYRQTLGQGPEFLTYFQNEAQLEKSRLLSDRFSAERPKGSFSTLEIQRTEQGDSAMYLCASSPGLADFQETQYFGPGTRLLVL.

This clonotype was counted between two and nine times. J is TRBJ2-1 and V is TRBV12-3 or TRBV12-4, with D perhaps TRBD1 or TRBD2 (5 bases each). V lost 5 bases to trimming and J lost 10 bases, with 15 bases between them. The CDR3 totals 13 residues. The CDR3 is CASSLWDGQEQFF. The CDR3 DNA reads TGTGCCAGCAGTCTCTGGGACGGGCAAGAGCAGTTCTTC.

The gene calls are TRBV4-1 and TRBJ2-5; no firm D call. Germline V gene data show CDR1 as MGHRA and CDR2 as YSYEKL. The CDR3 spans 15 residues. Trimming removed 0 bases at V and 2 bases at J, with 10 bases between. CDR3 DNA: TGCGCCAGCAGCCAAGAGGGCCGGCAGCAAGAGACCCAGTACTTC. Translating it yields CASSQEGRQQETQYF.

Only a few counts were recorded for this clonotype. This chain connects TRBV29-1 to TRBJ2-1; 7 bases line up with TRBD2. V shed 6 bases and J 6 bases; nucleotides not matched to a gene: 11. The CDR3 length is 14 residues. Germline CDR1 SQVTM, CDR2 ANQGSEA. CDR3: CSVASREGSNEQFF. Here the CDR3 DNA reads TGCAGCGTGGCTTCGAGGGAGGGTTCCAATGAGCAGTTCTTC.

V is TRBV7-8 and J is TRBJ2-1; possibly TRBD1 for D (5 bases). V was clipped by 3 bases and J by 9 bases, with 12 bases between them. CDR3 length equals 13 residues. Germline CDR1 SGHVS, CDR2 FQNEAQ. For the CDR3, the DNA is TGTGCCAGCAGCTTTAGGGGTGTGGGTGAGCAGTTCTTC. It is translated as CASSFRGVGEQFF.

This rearrangement joins TRBV4-2 to TRBJ2-1; tentative D call: TRBD2 (6 bases). Germline CDR1 reads LGHNA; CDR2 reads YNFKEQ. The CDR3 spans 18 residues. Between the trimmed V and J ends, which lost 0 bases and 6 bases, there was a span of 21 bases. In nucleotides, the CDR3 is TGTGCCAGCAGCCAAGATCAACCAGCGGGCAAGGAAAGCAATGAGCAGTTCTTC. Protein: CASSQDQPAGKESNEQFF.

The chain links TRBV7-2 to TRBJ1-2; 7 bases are a match to TRBD1. CDR3 length: 16 amino acids. Germline V CDR1 and CDR2: SGHTA, FQGNSA. Losses at the gene ends were 6 bases for V and 4 bases for J; bases not matched to a gene: 14. CDR3 coding DNA: TGTGCCAGCAGTTTTGACCGGACAGGTCCTCTCTATGGCTACACCTTC. Translated, it gives CASSFDRTGPLYGYTF.

The rearrangement uses TRBV24-1 and TRBJ2-1; 7 bases match TRBD2. There are 16 residues in the CDR3. The junction had 7 bases not matched to a gene; V was cut back by 3 bases and J by 3 bases. Germline V gene data show CDR1 as KGHDR and CDR2 as SFDVKD. The DNA of the CDR3 is TGTGCCACCAGTGATCGCGCGGGGGTAAACTACAATGAGCAGTTCTTC. This codes for CATSDRAGVNYNEQFF.

The V gene is TRBV20-1, the J gene TRBJ2-5; 9 bases fit TRBD2. Trimming took 6 bases from V and 1 from J; bases not matched to a gene: 12. Germline V gene sequence: CDR1 DFQATT, CDR2 SNEGSKA (reference sequence). This CDR3 contains 16 residues. CDR3 sequence (DNA): TGCAGTGCCGAGATGCCAAGCGGGAGGTCCCAAGAGACCCAGTACTTC. Translated, it gives CSAEMPSGRSQETQYF.

The V gene is TRBV29-1, the J gene TRBJ2-1; tentative D call: TRBD2 (5 bases). Trimming shortened V by 0 bases and J by 0 bases, and 12 bases separated the two germline ends. The V gene's germline CDR1 is SQVTM and CDR2 ANQGSEA. The CDR3 is made up of 16 amino acids. CDR3 loop: CSVEDFAGRSYNEQFF. The CDR3 region has the DNA TGCAGCGTTGAAGATTTTGCGGGTCGCTCCTACAATGAGCAGTTCTTC.

This clonotype was detected a few times. This chain links TRBV27 with TRBJ1-4, with 10 bases lining up with TRBD1. Trimming removed 4 bases from V and 7 bases from J; junction bases left unmatched: 3. The germline gives CDR1 MNHEY, CDR2 SMNVEV (reference sequence). The CDR3 is made up of 14 amino acids. The CDR3 nucleotides read TGTGCCAGCAGTTCGACAGGGGGCGGTGAAAAACTGTTTTTT. Translating it yields CASSSTGGGEKLFF.

The chain uses TRBV10-3 and TRBJ2-7, with 9 bases fitting TRBD2. The germline CDR1 and CDR2 sequences are ENHRY and SYGVKD. Losses at the gene ends were 3 bases for V and 4 bases for J; bases not matched to a gene: 10. The CDR3 consists of 16 residues. CDR3 bases: TGTGCCATCAGTGACCATAGGGGACTAGCAACGTACGAGCAGTACTTC. Translated, it gives CAISDHRGLATYEQYF.

The J gene is TRBJ1-4, the V gene TRBV6-5; D perhaps matches TRBD1 (5 bases). The CDR3 contains 14 residues. V dropped 5 bases and J dropped 7 bases, with 14 bases sitting between them. CDR1 is MNHEY and CDR2 is SVGAGI in the germline V gene. The CDR3 coding sequence is TGTGCCAGCAGTATCAGGCAGGGTGGTGAAAAACTGTTTTTT. Amino acid sequence: CASSIRQGGEKLFF.

The J gene is TRBJ2-1, the V gene TRBV7-3; D call uncertain. Trimming removed 6 bases at V and 3 bases at J, with 12 bases between. The length of the CDR3 is 14 residues. Germline CDR1 is SGHTA and CDR2 is FQGTGA. CDR3 nucleotide sequence: TGTGCCAGCAGGCGAGAAGAGGACTACAATGAGCAGTTCTTC. This codes for CASRREEDYNEQFF.

The chain links TRBV29-1 to TRBJ1-2; maybe TRBD1 (5 bases). The CDR3 consists of 12 residues. CDR1 is SQVTM and CDR2 is ANQGSEA in the germline V gene. Trimming took off 1 base at V and 13 bases at J, with 16 bases between the two ends. DNA of the CDR3: TGCAGCGTTGAAGGTGTCCAGGGTAATGGCACCTTC. Protein sequence: CSVEGVQGNGTF.

CDR3 region: CASIGAGAGTQYF. The DNA of the CDR3 is TGTGCCAGCATTGGAGCGGGAGCGGGGACGCAGTATTTT. The V call is TRBV7-6, the J call TRBJ2-3, with 8 bases fitting TRBD2. V lost 7 bases to trimming and J lost 9 bases; unmatched junction nucleotides: 9. CDR1 and CDR2 from the germline V gene are SGHVS and FNYEAQ. The CDR3 is made up of 13 amino acids.

The V gene is TRBV3-1, the J gene TRBJ1-5, with D unclear. Trimming took 0 bases from V and 5 from J, leaving 5 bases between them. Germline assignment: CDR1 LGHDT and CDR2 YNNKEL (reference sequence). The CDR3 runs 13 residues. Here the CDR3 reads CASSQDSHQPQHF. CDR3 DNA sequence: TGTGCCAGCAGCCAAGATTCCCATCAGCCCCAGCATTTT. Full variable domain (rest looked up from reference TRBV3-1 and TRBJ1-5): DTAVSQTPKYLVTQMGNDKSIKCEQNLGHDTMYWYKQDSKKFLKIMFSYNNKELIINETVPNRFSPKSPDKAHLNLHINSLELGDSAVYFCASSQDSHQPQHFGDGTRLSIL.

The rearrangement joins TRBV5-1 to TRBJ2-7; no definite D call. The ends were cut back, 4 bases at V and 1 base at J, with 12 bases in the middle. Germline CDR1 and CDR2: SGHRS and YFSETQ. The CDR3 consists of 14 residues. The CDR3 DNA sequence: TGCGCCAGCAGCCTTGAAGATCCGTCCTACGAGCAGTACTTC. Translated: CASSLEDPSYEQYF.

This clonotype appeared a single time. The chain combines TRBV15 with TRBJ2-1; 8 positions match TRBD1. V shed 3 bases, J shed 7 bases, and the junction held 5 bases outside the gene matches. The CDR3 has 14 residues. The germline V gene encodes CDR1 LNHNV and CDR2 YYDKDF (reference sequence). CDR3 DNA: TGTGCCACCAGCAGGGCCGGGACAGGTAATGAGCAGTTCTTC. It is translated as CATSRAGTGNEQFF.

The chain has TRBV6-4 and TRBJ2-1; 9 nucleotides align to TRBD2. The CDR3 contains 17 residues. The germline gives CDR1 MRHNA, CDR2 SNTAGT. V lost 5 bases and J lost 5; bases outside the gene matches: 13. As DNA, the CDR3 is TGTGCCAGCAGTCCGGGGCGCGGGGGGGCCCTCAACAATGAGCAGTTCTTC. Its protein is CASSPGRGGALNNEQFF.

As regards this clonotype: At one of its ends the junction is not consistent with the germline gene, which may arise from a read error. The rearrangement links TRBV24-1 to TRBJ2-1; 8 nucleotides align to TRBD1. Germline V gene data show CDR1 as KGHDR and CDR2 as SFDVKD. The CDR3 covers 18 residues. This CDR3 reads CATSDFRTGKGSYDEQFF. CDR3 DNA sequence: TGTGCCACCAGTGATTTCCGGACAGGGAAAGGGTCCTACGATGAGCAGTTCTTC.

The gene calls are TRBV28 and TRBJ2-1; 8 bases align to TRBD2. Germline V gene data show CDR1 as MDHEN and CDR2 as SYDVKM. Trimming at V came to 7 bases and at J to 9 bases, leaving 11 bases not matched to a gene. The CDR3 runs to 14 residues. The CDR3 loop is CASTRPGGVLEQFF. DNA of the CDR3: TGTGCCAGCACTCGACCCGGGGGGGTCCTTGAGCAGTTCTTC.

This clonotype was counted a few times. The chain has TRBV5-5 and TRBJ2-5; D assignment may be TRBD1 or TRBD2 (7 bases each). Germline CDR1 SGHKS, CDR2 YYEKEE (reference sequence). The V end lost 2 bases, the J end lost 4 bases, and 12 bases lay between the germline ends. This CDR3 is built from 14 residues. As DNA, the CDR3 is TGTGCCAGCAGCTTACCAGGGGGGGCAGAGACCCAGTACTTC. Its protein is CASSLPGGAETQYF.

J is TRBJ2-7 and V is TRBV12-3 or TRBV12-4; TRBD1 matches 8 bases. TRBJ2-5 explains the end of the DNA better; the J call may be wrong. The CDR3 consists of 15 residues. The CDR3 sequence is CASSSAGQGKETQYF. The CDR3 DNA reads as TGTGCCAGCAGTTCGGCAGGACAGGGTAAAGAGACCCAGTACTTC.

In the case of this clonotype: The junction departs from the called germline gene at one end, perhaps through a read error. The chain employs TRBV24-1 and TRBJ2-7, with D possibly matching TRBD2 (5 bases). Germline V gives CDR1 KGHDR, CDR2 SFDVKD. This CDR3 comprises 16 residues. CDR3 nucleotide sequence: TGTGCCACCAGTGATTCGGCTGGGGAGCCCCACCAGACCCAGCACTTC. Translated, it gives CATSDSAGEPHQTQHF.